This T cell receptor beta chain was retrieved from a study of blood T cell repertoires in COVID-19. Germline CDR1 reads SGHTA; CDR2 reads FQGNSA. The V and J ends lost 5 bases and 8 bases respectively, with 18 bases between them. The CDR3 covers 15 residues. In the original analysis: Reference gene primer amplification gave estimated nucleated cell counts. Generated by immunoSEQ multiplex PCR, the TCRdb table keeps only in-frame clones and is missing some. V and J calls and clone size come straight from that table; D and trimming were deduced from the DNA. This sample has a few hundred thousand clones, with around 83% found just once.

What was sequenced was peripheral blood. The rearrangement links TRBV7-2 to TRBJ1-4, with D possibly matching TRBD1 (5 bases). This sequence was found in a woman under 30 with acute or convalescent COVID-19. CDR3 in DNA: TGTGCCAGCAGCGCGGGGCAGGGACTCAGGGAAAAACTGTTTTTT. Translating gives CASSAGQGLREKLFF.